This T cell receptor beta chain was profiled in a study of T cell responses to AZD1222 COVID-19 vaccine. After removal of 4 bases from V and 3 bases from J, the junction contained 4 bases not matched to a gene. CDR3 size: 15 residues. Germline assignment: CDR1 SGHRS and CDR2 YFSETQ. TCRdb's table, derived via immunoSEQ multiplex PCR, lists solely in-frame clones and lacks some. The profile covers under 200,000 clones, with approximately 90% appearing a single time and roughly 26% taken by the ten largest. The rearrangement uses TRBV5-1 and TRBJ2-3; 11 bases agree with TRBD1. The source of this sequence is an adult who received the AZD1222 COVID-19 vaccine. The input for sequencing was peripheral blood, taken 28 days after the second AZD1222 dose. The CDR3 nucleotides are TGCGCCAGCAGCAAGGACAGGGGGCGAACAGATACGCAGTATTTT. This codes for CASSKDRGRTDTQYF.